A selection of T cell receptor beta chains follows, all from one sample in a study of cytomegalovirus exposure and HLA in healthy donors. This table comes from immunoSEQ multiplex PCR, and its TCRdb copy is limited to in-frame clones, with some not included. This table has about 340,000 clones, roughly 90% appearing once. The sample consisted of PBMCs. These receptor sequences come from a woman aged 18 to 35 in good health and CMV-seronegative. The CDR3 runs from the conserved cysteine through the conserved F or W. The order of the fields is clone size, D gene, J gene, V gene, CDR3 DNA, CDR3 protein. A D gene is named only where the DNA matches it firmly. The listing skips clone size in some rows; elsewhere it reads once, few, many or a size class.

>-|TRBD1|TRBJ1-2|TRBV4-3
TGCGCCAGCAGCCAAGATCAGGGACAGAACAACTATGGCTACACCTTC
CASSQDQGQNNYGYTF
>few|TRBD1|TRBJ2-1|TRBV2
TGTGCCAGCAGTGCGGACAGGTACAATGAGCAGTTCTTC
CASSADRYNEQFF
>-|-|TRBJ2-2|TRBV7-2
TGTGCCAGCAGCTCGGACAGTCGGCGGACCGGGGAGCTGTTTTTT
CASSSDSRRTGELFF
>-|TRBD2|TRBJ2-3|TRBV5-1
TGCGCCAGCAGCTTGGTTGCGGGAGCTGATACGCAGTATTTT
CASSLVAGADTQYF
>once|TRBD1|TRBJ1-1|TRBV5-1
TGCGCCAGCAGCCCGCAATTCACAGGGGTCGGTGCTTTCTTT
CASSPQFTGVGAFF
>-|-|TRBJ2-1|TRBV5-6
TGTGCCAGCAGCACGCTCGGGGTTAGCTCCTACAATGAGCAGTTCTTC
CASSTLGVSSYNEQFF
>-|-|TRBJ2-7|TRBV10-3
TGTGCCATCAGTAGCAGGGAAACCTACGAGCAGTACTTC
CAISSRETYEQYF
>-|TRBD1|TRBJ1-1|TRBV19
TGTGCCAGTAGGATTGACAGGGGATTCACTGAAGCTTTCTTT
CASRIDRGFTEAFF
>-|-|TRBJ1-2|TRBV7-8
TGTGCCAGCAGCTTAGAGGGAGGTCGGAGGAGCGCAGGTGGCTACACCTTC
CASSLEGGRRSAGGYTF
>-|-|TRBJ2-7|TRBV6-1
TGTGCCAGCAGTTCCCTGAGCGAGATCTCCTACGAGCAGTACTTC
CASSSLSEISYEQYF